This entry describes one T cell receptor beta chain. Some clones are missing from TCRdb's copy, which holds only in-frame ones; the method was immunoSEQ multiplex PCR. The data show 470,000 or so clones, roughly 80% seen once. Germline V gene sequence: CDR1 SQVTM, CDR2 ANQGSEA. The length of the CDR3 is 14 residues. Between the trimmed V and J ends, which lost 4 bases and 4 bases, there was a span of 17 bases. This entry is derived from a study of shared clonotypes between healthy human individuals. Donors comprised only Caucasian adults living in Nashville, Tennessee. The chain recombines TRBV29-1 with TRBJ2-7; tentative D call: TRBD2 (5 bases). Input material: PBMCs. The sequence came from a woman between 40 and 50 years old in good health. Some clones in this sample may be carry-over from other donors' samples. Here the CDR3 reads CSVVGSRGTYEQYF. The CDR3, as DNA: TGCAGCGTTGTGGGCTCACGGGGTACATACGAGCAGTACTTC.